This T cell receptor (beta chain) was observed in a study of T cell responses to AZD1222 COVID-19 vaccine. Study as a whole: Analyses pooled second doses at about 4 or about 12 weeks. General observations from the study: Reports indicate that nearly half of spike-specific TCRs are directed at unmutated variant regions. The donors showed a predominance of white British ancestry and of females, with possible underestimation of clonal diversity.

There are 13 residues in the CDR3. CDR1 and CDR2 (germline): MNHEY, SVGAGI. V gave up 6 bases and J gave up 5 bases; unmatched junction bases: 6. Method: immunoSEQ multiplex PCR; TCRdb's copy keeps in-frame clones and lacks some. Of some 120,000 clones in the sample, 88% are singletons; the top ten hold about 8.8%. Concerning this clone itself: Its antigen remains unidentified.

The sequencing here drew on peripheral blood, taken on day 0 of AZD1222 vaccination. The chain combines TRBV6-5 with TRBJ1-2, with 7 positions matching TRBD1. The receptor comes from an adult in good health. DNA of the CDR3: TGTGCCAGCAGGAAGACAGGGTATTATGGCTACACCTTC. Its protein product is CASRKTGYYGYTF.